This entry lists 25 T cell receptor beta chains sequenced from one sample in a study of shared clonotypes between healthy human individuals. Produced via immunoSEQ multiplex PCR; TCRdb's table is partial and in-frame only. The table has some 2,400,000 clones, nearly 97% seen once. What was sequenced was naive CD4+ T cells sorted from blood. The subset was: CD45RA+ positively selected. All receptors derive from a man in his late teens or twenties in good health.

The chain uses TRBV5-4 and TRBJ2-3; D call uncertain. The germline CDR1 and CDR2 sequences are SGHNT and YYREEE (reference sequence). Deletions cut 4 bases from V and 6 bases from J, with 12 bases between. This CDR3 spans 13 amino acids. CDR3: CASSPPQGDTQYF. Here the CDR3 DNA reads TGTGCCAGCAGCCCGCCCCAAGGGGATACGCAGTATTTT.

V and J are TRBV5-6 and TRBJ1-3; weak D call: TRBD1 (5 bases). CDR3 length: 15 amino acids. CDR1 is SGHDT, CDR2 YYEEEE, per germline. Trimming stripped 3 bases from V and 2 bases from J, with 12 bases between. CDR3 DNA sequence: TGTGCCAGCAGCTGGGGGTGGCTACCTGGAAACACCATATATTTT. Its translation: CASSWGWLPGNTIYF.

The V gene is TRBV6-1, the J gene TRBJ1-2, with a weak D call TRBD1 (5 bases). CDR1 is MNHNS, CDR2 SASEGT, per germline. Trimming removed 2 bases from V and 0 bases from J, with 13 bases in between. The CDR3 spans 16 residues. The CDR3 region has the DNA TGTGCCAGCAGTGAATATTGGGACGACGCTAACTATGGCTACACCTTC. The encoded protein is CASSEYWDDANYGYTF.

The chain recombines TRBV11-2 with TRBJ2-4; tentatively, D is TRBD2 (5 bases). The CDR3 consists of 12 residues. The germline V and J ends were trimmed by 8 bases and 6 bases, with 11 bases remaining between them. Germline-derived CDR1 and CDR2 are SGHAT and FQNNGV. In nucleotides, the CDR3 is TGTGCCAGCGGTTCACTAGGAAACATTCAGTACTTC. This codes for CASGSLGNIQYF.

This chain connects TRBV13 to TRBJ2-7; a weak D match, TRBD1 (5 bases). Trimming pared 0 bases from V and 0 bases from J, leaving 15 bases between. The CDR3 loop spans 17 amino acids. The germline V gene encodes CDR1 PRHDT and CDR2 FYEKMQ (reference sequence). CDR3 region: CASSLGGRTTFSYEQYF. CDR3 DNA: TGTGCCAGCAGCTTAGGGGGGCGAACAACTTTCTCCTACGAGCAGTACTTC.

This clone came up once. V gene TRBV5-4 combines with J gene TRBJ2-1, with 9 bases matching TRBD1. The CDR3 extends over 15 amino acids. V lost 4 bases and J lost 6; bases outside the gene matches: 8. Germline-derived CDR1 and CDR2 are SGHNT and YYREEE (reference sequence). The CDR3 region is CASSPTGGTPNEQFF. The CDR3 nucleotides read TGTGCCAGCAGCCCAACAGGGGGCACCCCCAATGAGCAGTTCTTC.

In regard to this clone: The junction departs from the called germline gene at one end, perhaps through a read error. The chain couples TRBV7-7 to TRBJ2-5; 8 bases fit TRBD1. This CDR3 is 15 amino acids long. The germline V gene has CDR1 SSHAT and CDR2 FNYEAQ (reference sequence). CDR3 bases: TGTGCTAGCAGTCTGGGGACAGGTAACCAAGAGACCCAGTACTTC. Its protein is CASSLGTGNQETQYF.

V is TRBV19 and J is TRBJ2-1; tentatively, D is TRBD1 (6 bases). Germline V gives CDR1 LNHDA, CDR2 SQIVND (reference sequence). The CDR3 has 17 amino acids. V lost 5 bases, J lost 9 bases, and 26 bases lay in between. As DNA, the CDR3 is TGTGCCAGTAGTTCCTCCTCAGGGGTTCGCCCGCCGGGTGAGCAGTTCTTC. This translates into CASSSSSGVRPPGEQFF.

The CDR3 DNA is TGTGCCAGCTCACCACAGCAGGGGCCGGACACTGAAGCTTTCTTT. Translation gives CASSPQQGPDTEAFF. The chain carries TRBV18 and TRBJ1-1, with D perhaps matching TRBD1 (6 bases). The CDR3 covers 15 residues. Germline loops: CDR1 KGHSH, CDR2 LQKENI. The V and J ends lost 1 base and 3 bases respectively, with 12 bases between them.

The rearrangement uses TRBV5-1 and TRBJ2-1, with 8 bases aligning to TRBD2. V was pared by 6 bases and J by 4 bases, with 9 bases of the junction left unmatched. This CDR3 has 15 residues. Germline V gene sequence: CDR1 SGHRS, CDR2 YFSETQ. This CDR3 reads CASNSPGLGYNEQFF. The DNA of the CDR3 is TGCGCCAGCAACTCCCCGGGACTAGGTTACAATGAGCAGTTCTTC. Together with reference TRBV5-1 and TRBJ2-1, the CDR3 gives the full variable domain: KAGVTQTPRYLIKTRGQQVTLSCSPISGHRSVSWYQQTPGQGLQFLFEYFSETQRNKGNFPGRFSGRQFSNSRSEMNVSTLELGDSALYLCASNSPGLGYNEQFFGPGTRLTVL.

To note about this clone: This same CDR3 is encoded by further DNA sequences in the sample. CDR3 in amino acids: CASSLEGLGANVLTF. CDR3 DNA: TGTGCCAGCAGCTTGGAGGGGTTGGGGGCCAACGTCCTGACTTTC. This chain connects TRBV5-6 to TRBJ2-6, with a weak D call TRBD1 (5 bases). V shed 0 bases and J shed 4 bases, with 8 bases lying between them. In germline, CDR1 is SGHDT, CDR2 YYEEEE. The CDR3 is 15 residues long. The full variable domain, in which reference TRBV5-6 and TRBJ2-6 provide the parts outside the CDR3, is DAGVTQSPTHLIKTRGQQVTLRCSPKSGHDTVSWYQQALGQGPQFIFQYYEEEERQRGNFPDRFSGHQFPNYSSELNVNALLLGDSALYLCASSLEGLGANVLTFGAGSRLTVL.

Remarks on this clone: At the DNA level, this CDR3 is encoded by other sequences in the same sample as well. The J gene is TRBJ2-7, the V gene TRBV5-1; 11 positions match TRBD1. CDR3 size: 15 residues. Germline trimming cut 0 bases from V and 4 bases from J; bases unmatched to any gene: 3. The germline CDR1 and CDR2 sequences are SGHRS and YFSETQ. This chain's CDR3 is CASSLGGQGAYEQYF. The DNA for the CDR3 is TGCGCCAGCAGCTTGGGTGGACAGGGGGCGTACGAGCAGTACTTC.

In nucleotides, the CDR3 is TGCGCCAGCAGAACTAGCGGGGTTAGCTCCTACGAGCAGTACTTC. Its translation: CASRTSGVSSYEQYF. The rearrangement joins TRBV5-1 to TRBJ2-7, with TRBD2 identical over 10 bases. V was pared by 5 bases and J by 0 bases, with 5 bases of the junction left unmatched. CDR1 SGHRS and CDR2 YFSETQ come from the germline V gene. The CDR3 totals 15 residues. Looking up the rest from reference TRBV5-1 and TRBJ2-7 gives the full variable domain: KAGVTQTPRYLIKTRGQQVTLSCSPISGHRSVSWYQQTPGQGLQFLFEYFSETQRNKGNFPGRFSGRQFSNSRSEMNVSTLELGDSALYLCASRTSGVSSYEQYFGPGTRLTVT.

This chain uses TRBV5-1 with TRBJ2-1; 9 bases agree with TRBD1. Germline assignment: CDR1 SGHRS and CDR2 YFSETQ. The CDR3 sequence is 15 residues long. Trimming at V came to 4 bases and at J to 3 bases, leaving 5 bases not matched to a gene. Here the CDR3 reads CASSETGGDYNEQFF. CDR3 bases: TGCGCCAGCAGCGAAACAGGGGGCGACTACAATGAGCAGTTCTTC. Based on the CDR3 plus reference TRBV5-1 and TRBJ2-1, the full variable domain is KAGVTQTPRYLIKTRGQQVTLSCSPISGHRSVSWYQQTPGQGLQFLFEYFSETQRNKGNFPGRFSGRQFSNSRSEMNVSTLELGDSALYLCASSETGGDYNEQFFGPGTRLTVL.

CDR3 nucleotide sequence: TGTGCCAGCGGGGACAGGAACTATGGCTACACCTTC. The encoded protein is CASGDRNYGYTF. The chain uses TRBV28 and TRBJ1-2, with TRBD1 matching 8 bases. Germline CDR1 and CDR2: MDHEN and SYDVKM. The trim removed 8 bases at V and 2 bases at J, leaving 1 base unmatched. The CDR3 length is 12 residues.

This chain joins TRBV6-5 and TRBJ1-6; a weak D match, TRBD1 (5 bases). Germline V gene lookup returns CDR1 MNHEY and CDR2 SVGAGI. The CDR3 is 15 residues long. The V and J ends lost 2 bases and 8 bases respectively, with 13 bases between them. In DNA, the CDR3 is TGTGCCAGCAGTTACATCGGGGCTAGGGATTCACCCCTCCACTTT. Translated, it gives CASSYIGARDSPLHF.

This sequence joins TRBV6-6 and TRBJ2-1; no reliable D call. The V gene lost 0 bases and the J gene lost 4 bases, with 7 bases spanning the gap. The CDR3 sequence is 14 residues long. Germline CDR1 is MNHNY and CDR2 is SVGAGI (reference sequence). The CDR3 bases are TGTGCCAGCAGTTACTCGGGAACGTACAATGAGCAGTTCTTC. Its protein product is CASSYSGTYNEQFF.

V is TRBV5-6 and J is TRBJ2-3; 13 nucleotides align to TRBD2. CDR1 and CDR2 from the germline V gene are SGHDT and YYEEEE. The CDR3 extends over 18 amino acids. V trimming: 3 bases; J trimming: 4 bases; junction bases outside the gene matches: 11. The DNA for the CDR3 is TGTGCCAGCAGCTGGCCACGGTGGACTAGCGGGAGCTCAGATACGCAGTATTTT. Protein: CASSWPRWTSGSSDTQYF.

This clone was found once. The V call is TRBV9, the J call TRBJ2-5; D uncertain. The CDR3 loop spans 15 amino acids. Germline CDR1 is SGDLS and CDR2 is YYNGEE. Trimming took off 0 bases at V and 5 bases at J, with 14 bases between the two ends. CDR3 protein: CASSVGYGPRETQYF. CDR3 nucleotides: TGTGCCAGCAGCGTAGGGTACGGGCCTAGGGAGACCCAGTACTTC.

Turning to this clone: One end of the junction fails to match germline, which may point to a read error. This chain joins TRBV7-7 and TRBJ1-3; the match to TRBD1 covers 7 bases. The CDR3 totals 16 residues. From germline, CDR1 is SSHAT and CDR2 FNYEAQ (reference sequence). The CDR3 reads CASSLGQAGSGNTIYF. The CDR3 DNA reads TGTGCTAGCAGCTTAGGACAGGCAGGCTCTGGAAACACCATATATTTT.

This clone has just one count. The chain couples TRBV5-4 to TRBJ2-7, with 8 bases aligning to TRBD2. The CDR3 runs 15 residues. V shed 0 bases, J shed 0 bases, and the junction held 2 bases outside the gene matches. Germline lookup yields CDR1 SGHNT and CDR2 YYREEE (reference sequence). CDR3 DNA sequence: TGTGCCAGCAGCTTGGTGGGACTAGACTCCTACGAGCAGTACTTC. The encoded protein is CASSLVGLDSYEQYF.

The chain combines TRBV20-1 with TRBJ1-3; D uncertain. Germline CDR1 reads DFQATT; CDR2 reads SNEGSKA (reference sequence). With 5 bases removed from V and 7 bases from J, the gap between germline ends came to 9 bases. The CDR3 has 11 amino acids. In nucleotides, the CDR3 is TGCAGTGCTTCCTCTTCGAACACCATATATTTT. Amino acids: CSASSSNTIYF.

This sequence joins TRBV18 and TRBJ2-2, with 8 bases that match TRBD1. CDR1 KGHSH and CDR2 LQKENI come from the germline V gene. The CDR3 spans 15 residues. Germline trimming cut 3 bases from V and 6 bases from J; bases unmatched to any gene: 6. The CDR3 nucleotides are TGTGCCAGCTCACCGGACAGGGTCATCGCCGGGGAGCTGTTTTTT. As protein: CASSPDRVIAGELFF.

In DNA, the CDR3 is TGTGCCATCAGTGAGTCAGGGACAGGGGGGAGTGGCTATGGCTACACCTTC. This sequence encodes CAISESGTGGSGYGYTF. V gene TRBV10-3 combines with J gene TRBJ1-2, with TRBD1 matching over 11 bases. Trimming removed 0 bases from V and 4 bases from J; junction bases left unmatched: 7. This CDR3 has 17 residues. The V gene's germline CDR1 is ENHRY and CDR2 SYGVKD.

V is TRBV11-2 and J is TRBJ2-5, with TRBD2 identical over 14 bases. The ends lost 5 bases at V and 1 base at J; junction bases unmatched: 3. Germline V gene sequence: CDR1 SGHAT, CDR2 FQNNGV. CDR3 length equals 16 residues. The CDR3 region has the DNA TGTGCCAGCAGCCGCGGACTAGCGGGGGGCCAAGAGACCCAGTACTTC. The encoded protein is CASSRGLAGGQETQYF.